These 21 T cell receptor beta chains were all obtained from the same sample, sequenced in a study of blood T cell repertoires in COVID-19. Sequenced by immunoSEQ multiplex PCR; TCRdb stores in-frame clones only, minus some. The data contain around 300,000 clones, 89% of them singletons. Sequenced sample: PBMCs or T cells enriched from blood (not recorded which). All receptors derive from a woman in her forties who had recovered from COVID-19.

This clone has only one observation. J is TRBJ1-1 and V is TRBV18; TRBD1 agrees at 7 bases. Germline lookup yields CDR1 KGHSH and CDR2 LQKENI. The CDR3 has 16 residues. V lost 4 bases, J lost 3 bases, and 11 bases stayed unmatched. The CDR3 is CASSLQGGQGDTEAFF. The CDR3 DNA reads as TGTGCCAGCTCACTTCAGGGAGGCCAGGGGGACACTGAAGCTTTCTTT.

The sample holds a few counts of this clone. The chain joins TRBV27 to TRBJ2-2, with no clear D. This CDR3 is built from 14 residues. The germline gives CDR1 MNHEY, CDR2 SMNVEV (reference sequence). V shed 0 bases and J shed 7 bases, with 9 bases lying between them. The CDR3 protein is CASSLSQVGGELFF. The CDR3, as DNA: TGTGCCAGCAGTTTATCCCAGGTTGGCGGGGAGCTGTTTTTT.

This clone was counted once. The chain employs TRBV30 and TRBJ2-1; possible D gene TRBD1, 6 bases. This CDR3 comprises 16 residues. V lost 4 bases and J 11 bases, leaving 27 bases between the germline ends. Germline assignment: CDR1 GTSNPN and CDR2 SVGIG (reference sequence). CDR3 sequence: CAWTRGQRFGPMKQFF. As DNA, the CDR3 is TGTGCCTGGACACGGGGACAAAGATTCGGTCCAATGAAGCAGTTCTTC.

This chain joins TRBV30 and TRBJ2-1; TRBD2 agrees at 11 bases. V dropped 4 bases and J dropped 4; count of bases not matched to a gene: 3. The CDR3 runs 14 residues. Germline V lookup: CDR1 GTSNPN, CDR2 SVGIG (reference sequence). CDR3 protein: CAWTGTSGYNEQFF. Here the CDR3 DNA reads TGTGCCTGGACCGGGACTAGCGGTTACAATGAGCAGTTCTTC.

The CDR3 here is CASSLLSQANTEAFF. CDR3 nucleotides: TGTGCCAGCAGCCTCCTTTCTCAGGCGAACACTGAAGCTTTCTTT. V and J are TRBV3-1 (or the pseudogene TRBV3-2) and TRBJ1-1, with D uncertain. This CDR3 contains 15 residues. Trimming removed 4 bases at V and 1 base at J, with 13 bases between. Looked up from germline, CDR1 is LGHDT and CDR2 is YNNKEL (reference sequence).

The V call is TRBV5-4, the J call TRBJ2-7, with TRBD1 matching over 9 bases. The V gene's germline CDR1 is SGHNT and CDR2 YYREEE (reference sequence). V lost 0 bases and J lost 0; bases outside the gene matches: 13. The length of the CDR3 is 19 residues. CDR3 nucleotides: TGTGCCAGCAGCTTGGTCCCCGGGACAGGGCCCGGGAGCTCCTACGAGCAGTACTTC. Its translation: CASSLVPGTGPGSSYEQYF.

The chain combines TRBV2 with TRBJ1-2, with D perhaps matching TRBD1 (6 bases). Germline assignment: CDR1 SNHLY and CDR2 FYNNEI. Between the trimmed V and J ends, which lost 4 bases and 0 bases, there was a span of 6 bases. CDR3 length: 13 residues. The chain's CDR3 is CASSAGANYGYTF. In nucleotides, the CDR3 is TGTGCCAGCAGTGCAGGGGCTAACTATGGCTACACCTTC.

V is TRBV2 and J is TRBJ1-1; 7 nucleotides align to TRBD1. Germline CDR1 is SNHLY and CDR2 is FYNNEI. V was clipped by 8 bases and J by 4 bases; unmatched bases: 13. This CDR3 spans 15 amino acids. The CDR3 region has the DNA TGTGCCAGCGGTAAAGAAACAGGGGTGACCACTGAAGCTTTCTTT. This encodes CASGKETGVTTEAFF.

This clone was observed once. This chain links TRBV7-3 with TRBJ1-2; possible D gene TRBD1, 6 bases. The CDR3 runs to 15 residues. The germline gives CDR1 SGHTA, CDR2 FQGTGA. The V end lost 8 bases, the J end lost 5 bases, and 21 bases lay between the germline ends. Here the CDR3 reads CASGLQGMALYGYTF. The CDR3 DNA sequence: TGTGCCAGCGGCCTACAGGGTATGGCGCTTTATGGCTACACCTTC.

With regard to this clone: This sample also contains other DNA sequences that code for the same CDR3. The chain uses TRBV6-5 and TRBJ2-5; D perhaps matches TRBD2 (6 bases). The V end lost 0 bases, the J end lost 7 bases, and 6 bases lay between the germline ends. Germline V gives CDR1 MNHEY, CDR2 SVGAGI. The CDR3 sequence is 12 residues long. For the CDR3, the DNA is TGTGCCAGCAGTTACTCGCGGGGGACCCAGTACTTC. This codes for CASSYSRGTQYF.

This clone was seen a few times. The chain joins TRBV23-1 to TRBJ2-2, with 11 bases matching TRBD1. TRBV23-1 carries the ORF label, with uncertain function. The V segment lost 3 bases and the J segment 6 bases; nucleotides outside the gene matches: 9. CDR3 length: 17 amino acids. Here the CDR3 DNA reads TGCGCCAGCAGTCAGTCGGGGACAGGGGGAAACGCCGGGGAGCTGTTTTTT. Residues: CASSQSGTGGNAGELFF.

The CDR3 is CACTVGGHNEKLFF. For the CDR3, the DNA is TGTGCCTGCACCGTGGGCGGGCATAATGAAAAACTGTTTTTT. This sequence joins TRBV30 and TRBJ1-4; no clear D gene. The CDR3 totals 14 residues. CDR1 is GTSNPN and CDR2 is SVGIG in the germline V gene (reference sequence). Trimming took 6 bases from V and 4 from J, leaving 15 bases between them.

The chain recombines TRBV19 with TRBJ1-5; 7 bases align to TRBD1. V lost 1 base, J lost 3 bases, and 9 bases stayed unmatched. This CDR3 contains 17 residues. CDR1 and CDR2 (germline): LNHDA, SQIVND (reference sequence). The CDR3 loop is CASSIGEDRADNQPQHF. The CDR3 DNA is TGTGCCAGTAGTATAGGCGAAGACAGGGCCGACAATCAGCCCCAGCATTTT.

This chain connects TRBV11-2 to TRBJ1-4; 7 bases fit TRBD1. The CDR3 has 15 residues. In germline, CDR1 is SGHAT, CDR2 FQNNGV. V trimming: 5 bases; J trimming: 5 bases; junction bases outside the gene matches: 8. The CDR3 DNA follows: TGTGCCAGCAGCCCACGGGACAGAGGCAATGAAAAACTGTTTTTT. This sequence encodes CASSPRDRGNEKLFF. Full variable domain (rest looked up from reference TRBV11-2 and TRBJ1-4): EAGVAQSPRYKIIEKRQSVAFWCNPISGHATLYWYQQILGQGPKLLIQFQNNGVVDDSQLPKDRFSAERLKGVDSTLKIQPAKLEDSAVYLCASSPRDRGNEKLFFGSGTQLSVL.

The genes are TRBV7-9 and TRBJ2-3; 9 bases agree with TRBD2. The CDR3 spans 16 residues. Trimming removed 5 bases from V and 0 bases from J; junction bases left unmatched: 6. Germline loops: CDR1 SEHNR, CDR2 FQNEAQ (reference sequence). The CDR3 here is CASSLWTSASTDTQYF. The CDR3 nucleotides read TGTGCCAGCAGCCTCTGGACTAGCGCCAGCACAGATACGCAGTATTTT.

The rearrangement links TRBV14 to TRBJ1-5, with D unclear. Trimming shortened V by 6 bases and J by 7 bases, and 13 bases separated the two germline ends. The CDR3 totals 13 residues. Germline CDR1 is SGHDN and CDR2 is FVKESK. The CDR3 is CASSREGGQPQHF. CDR3 DNA sequence: TGTGCCAGCAGTCGAGAGGGTGGACAGCCCCAGCATTTT.

This rearrangement joins TRBV6-5 to TRBJ2-5, with 7 bases matching TRBD1. The germline CDR1 and CDR2 sequences are MNHEY and SVGAGI. This CDR3 has 13 amino acids. V was clipped by 4 bases and J by 7 bases; unmatched bases: 6. CDR3: CASSFRGKGTQYF. DNA for the CDR3: TGTGCCAGCAGTTTCAGGGGGAAGGGGACCCAGTACTTC.

The chain combines TRBV13 with TRBJ1-2; no firm D call. The CDR3 covers 10 residues. Trimming removed 5 bases from V and 8 bases from J, with 6 bases in between. Germline V gives CDR1 PRHDT, CDR2 FYEKMQ (reference sequence). The CDR3 nucleotides are TGTGCCAGCAGCCCGGGGGGCTACACCTTC. Translation gives CASSPGGYTF.

V usage is TRBV6-5 and J usage is TRBJ2-4, with D perhaps matching TRBD1 (6 bases). The germline gives CDR1 MNHEY, CDR2 SVGAGI. The CDR3 consists of 15 residues. The germline V and J ends were trimmed by 6 bases and 0 bases, with 12 bases remaining between them. CDR3 protein: CASSRDNLAKNIQYF. CDR3 bases: TGTGCCAGCAGCCGGGACAACCTAGCCAAAAACATTCAGTACTTC.

The chain has TRBV30 and TRBJ1-6, with D tentatively TRBD1 (6 bases). The germline CDR1 and CDR2 sequences are GTSNPN and SVGIG (reference sequence). V was clipped by 3 bases and J by 10 bases, with 13 bases between them. The CDR3 sequence is 13 residues long. CDR3 sequence: CAWRRSGESPLHF. CDR3 DNA sequence: TGTGCCTGGAGGAGATCAGGGGAATCACCCCTCCACTTT.

This clone is a singleton in its sample. The chain couples TRBV6-6 to TRBJ1-2, with TRBD1 identical over 7 bases. Trimming took 2 bases from V and 0 from J; bases not matched to a gene: 3. This CDR3 spans 15 amino acids. Germline V gene sequence: CDR1 MNHNY, CDR2 SVGAGI (reference sequence). Here the CDR3 reads CASSYGGQANYGYTF. DNA for the CDR3: TGTGCCAGCAGTTACGGCGGACAGGCTAACTATGGCTACACCTTC.